Listed here is a single T cell receptor beta chain. Its antigen is as yet unknown. The length of the CDR3 is 14 residues. Deletions cut 6 bases from V and 3 bases from J, with 12 bases between. Germline V gene data show CDR1 as KGHSH and CDR2 as LQKENI. These data are taken from a study of radiotherapy plus CTLA-4 blockade in lung cancer. Overall study: Objective responses were observed in 15% to 20% of patients, and disease control was achieved by over 30%. Overall study results and limits: Radiotherapy was combined with ipilimumab, and tumor-derived TCR clones then expanded in blood. Reports identified early blood T cell clone dynamics, with interferon-beta, as the best response predictor.

Measured with immunoSEQ multiplex PCR; TCRdb has only the in-frame clones, and not every one. The data contain 40,000 to 50,000 clones, under 80% of them singletons. Chemo-refractory metastatic non-small-cell lung cancer patients were treated with focal radiation plus CTLA-4 blockade with ipilimumab. This chain uses TRBV18 with TRBJ1-5, with D possibly being TRBD1 (6 bases). The clonotype originates from a human donor with non-small cell lung cancer who had stable disease on radiotherapy plus ipilimumab. The sequences come from peripheral blood, collected from a patient treated with radiotherapy plus ipilimumab. CDR3 nucleotide sequence: TGTGCCAGCTCCTGGACAGAGACCAATCAGCCCCAGCATTTT. This gives the protein CASSWTETNQPQHF.